This T cell receptor (beta chain) was found in a study of regulatory T cells in long-lasting Graves disease. Study-level background: New Graves' disease cases had less than 3 months of antithyroid drugs. General study results and limits: Sharing of public clonotypes was greater in persistent patients (around 2,500) than in new patients (around 890).

Notes on this clonotype: Its specificity is unknown.

Specified time point: newly diagnosed GD, antithyroid drugs for less than 3 months. RNA from PBMCs was the source of the TCR library. Diagnoses of Graves' disease were made by American Thyroid Association guidelines. The authors built TCR beta libraries using iRepertoire HTBI primers and Arm-PCR of CDR3 regions. Original handling: Taken together, the samples had 60 or so TRBV and 13 to 15 TRBJ segments identified. Using its own MiXCR run on the multiplex PCR reads, TCRdb lists one record per CDR3 protein. The V and J calls shown here were made by TCRdb, not taken from the authors' results. The data show over 200,000 distinct CDR3 sequences, about 17% seen once. Looked up from germline, CDR1 is MNHEY and CDR2 is SVGAGI. The CDR3 spans 15 residues. Trimming removed 3 bases from V and 1 base from J, with 12 bases in between.

The clonotype originates from a female donor with Graves disease. This chain joins TRBV6-5 and TRBJ2-5; tentatively, D is TRBD1 or TRBD2 (5 bases each). Material: peripheral blood mononuclear cells (PBMCs), obtained at new diagnosis, from a patient treated with antithyroid drugs. Here the CDR3 reads CASSYRGTSQETQYF. CDR3 DNA sequence: TGTGCCAGCAGTTATCGAGGGACGTCCCAAGAGACCCAGTACTTC.